Sequencing of this T cell receptor beta chain was carried out in a study of early T cells in non-severe SARS-CoV-2 infection. Study background: Bulk RNA isolated from unsorted whole blood underwent sequencing; chains were not paired.

This clonotype showed up just a few times. What it recognizes is unknown. Findings of the study overall: Matching with VDJdb favored anti-spike CD8 responses (missing private and CD4 specificities).

The CDR3 sequence is 13 residues long. With 7 bases removed from V and 1 base from J, the gap between germline ends came to 10 bases. Using its own MiXCR run on the 5' RACE reads, TCRdb lists one record per CDR3 protein. The sample has some 57,000 distinct CDR3 sequences; roughly 12% are singletons. The sample consisted of whole blood. The chain joins TRBV12-3 or TRBV12-4 to TRBJ1-2; D is possibly TRBD1 (5 bases). The source is an adult who was a healthcare worker with PCR-confirmed SARS-CoV-2 infection or an uninfected control (not recorded which). CDR3 in amino acids: CASMPTDNYGYTF. CDR3 nucleotide sequence: TGTGCCAGCATGCCGACAGATAACTATGGCTACACCTTC.